Below, 15 T cell receptor beta chains from the same sample are listed, as sequenced in a study of T cell responses to AZD1222 COVID-19 vaccine. Measured with immunoSEQ multiplex PCR; TCRdb has only the in-frame clones, and not every one. The table includes around 160,000 clones, 90% to 95% detected once. This sample comprised peripheral blood, obtained 28 days after the second AZD1222 dose. These receptor sequences come from an adult who received the AZD1222 COVID-19 vaccine.

The chain combines TRBV12-3 or TRBV12-4 with TRBJ1-1, with D hard to call. Trimming removed 5 bases at V and 4 bases at J, with 11 bases between. CDR3 length: 13 amino acids. The CDR3 here is CASSPEKATEAFF. CDR3 DNA: TGTGCCAGCAGTCCTGAGAAGGCCACTGAAGCTTTCTTT.

The chain recombines TRBV4-1 with TRBJ2-7; tentatively, D is TRBD2 (5 bases). CDR3 length: 12 amino acids. Trimming removed 8 bases at V and 1 base at J, with 9 bases between. Germline V gene sequence: CDR1 MGHRA, CDR2 YSYEKL. The CDR3 DNA sequence: TGCGCCAGCGCGGGCCTATCCTACGAGCAGTACTTC. Translated, it gives CASAGLSYEQYF.

The genes are TRBV28 and TRBJ1-1, with 9 positions matching TRBD1. The CDR3 is made up of 16 amino acids. Germline-derived CDR1 and CDR2 are MDHEN and SYDVKM. The J segment lost 1 base and the V segment lost 5 bases, leaving 8 bases of the junction unmatched. The CDR3 region has the DNA TGTGCCAGCAGTGTACAGGGGGCGCTGACGAACACTGAAGCTTTCTTT. Amino acid sequence: CASSVQGALTNTEAFF.

The chain links TRBV19 to TRBJ2-3; 11 nucleotides align to TRBD2. This CDR3 spans 20 amino acids. V dropped 5 bases and J dropped 1; count of bases not matched to a gene: 17. The germline CDR1 and CDR2 sequences are LNHDA and SQIVND (reference sequence). The CDR3 is CASSASGTSGLGGGTDTQYF. The CDR3 DNA reads as TGTGCCAGTAGTGCGTCCGGGACTAGCGGCCTCGGGGGGGGCACAGATACGCAGTATTTT.

The gene calls are TRBV5-8 and TRBJ1-3, with D tentatively TRBD1 (5 bases). The CDR3 spans 18 residues. Germline V gives CDR1 SGHTS, CDR2 YDEGEE. V was pared by 3 bases and J by 0 bases, with 19 bases between. CDR3 bases: TGTGCCAGCAGCTCGACACTTAACAGGCCTAACTCTGGAAACACCATATATTTT. It translates to CASSSTLNRPNSGNTIYF. Filled out from reference TRBV5-8 and TRBJ1-3, the complete variable domain reads EAGVTQSPTHLIKTRGQQATLRCSPISGHTSVYWYQQALGLGLQFLLWYDEGEERNRGNFPPRFSGRQFPNYSSELNVNALELEDSALYLCASSSTLNRPNSGNTIYFGEGSWLTVV.

This chain joins TRBV12-3 or TRBV12-4 and TRBJ2-1, with D perhaps assigned TRBD1 or TRBD2 (5 bases each). The length of the CDR3 is 12 residues. Trimming took 2 bases from V and 7 from J, leaving 6 bases between them. Here the CDR3 DNA reads TGTGCCAGCAGTTTATGGGGGAATGAGCAGTTCTTC. Protein product: CASSLWGNEQFF.

The rearrangement joins TRBV20-1 to TRBJ2-7; a weak D match, TRBD2 (5 bases). Deletions cut 3 bases from V and 6 bases from J, with 15 bases between. Germline CDR1 DFQATT, CDR2 SNEGSKA (reference sequence). This CDR3 is 13 amino acids long. In DNA form, the CDR3 reads TGCAGTGCTAGTAAGGAGGCCCTGGCCGAGCAGTACTTC. Translating gives CSASKEALAEQYF.

J is TRBJ2-7 and V is TRBV3-1 (or the pseudogene TRBV3-2), with D tentatively TRBD1 or TRBD2 (5 bases each). This CDR3 is built from 16 residues. Germline values: CDR1 LGHDT, CDR2 YNNKEL (reference sequence). V lost 4 bases and J lost 3, with 19 bases in between. CDR3 sequence: CASSLRLGLRDYEQYF. The CDR3 DNA reads TGTGCCAGCAGCCTCCGGCTCGGACTCAGGGACTACGAGCAGTACTTC.

The chain recombines TRBV18 with TRBJ1-6, with D possibly TRBD1 on 6 matching bases. V was trimmed by 2 bases and J by 4 bases, leaving 18 bases between them. This CDR3 has 18 residues. Looked up from germline, CDR1 is KGHSH and CDR2 is LQKENI. This chain's CDR3 is CASSPIRTAPYYNSPLHF. CDR3 in DNA: TGTGCCAGCTCACCAATAAGGACAGCACCCTATTATAATTCACCCCTCCACTTT.

The rearrangement uses TRBV3-1 (or the pseudogene TRBV3-2) and TRBJ1-1, with D possibly being TRBD1 (6 bases). The length of the CDR3 is 14 residues. Germline values: CDR1 LGHDT, CDR2 YNNKEL (reference sequence). The germline V and J ends were trimmed by 5 bases and 1 base, with 11 bases remaining between them. CDR3 protein: CASSWTASNTEAFF. CDR3 coding DNA: TGTGCCAGCAGCTGGACAGCCTCGAACACTGAAGCTTTCTTT.

The chain recombines TRBV28 with TRBJ1-1; D is unclear. The CDR3 covers 16 residues. Germline-derived CDR1 and CDR2 are MDHEN and SYDVKM. V dropped 5 bases and J dropped 0 bases, with 16 bases sitting between them. CDR3: CASSPTGYLVNTEAFF. The CDR3 DNA is TGTGCCAGCAGTCCCACGGGGTACCTGGTGAACACTGAAGCTTTCTTT.

The CDR3 sequence is CASSYYETGNGYTF. As DNA, the CDR3 is TGTGCCAGCAGTTACTACGAGACAGGGAATGGCTACACCTTC. V and J are TRBV6-6 and TRBJ1-2; 7 bases are shared with TRBD1. This CDR3 spans 14 amino acids. CDR1 and CDR2 (germline): MNHNY, SVGAGI (reference sequence). With 1 base clipped from V and 6 bases from J, the junction kept 5 bases outside the gene matches.

The rearrangement uses TRBV3-1 (or the pseudogene TRBV3-2) and TRBJ2-6; D ambiguous. From germline, CDR1 is LGHDT and CDR2 YNNKEL (reference sequence). The CDR3 has 15 residues. Trimming took 2 bases from V and 0 from J, leaving 5 bases between them. CDR3 DNA sequence: TGTGCCAGCAGCCAACAGCACTCTGGGGCCAACGTCCTGACTTTC. Its protein product is CASSQQHSGANVLTF.

Only a few counts were recorded for this clone. V usage is TRBV28 and J usage is TRBJ1-4; D is ambiguous. In germline, CDR1 is MDHEN, CDR2 SYDVKM. The CDR3 length is 15 residues. V was shortened by 3 bases and J by 3 bases, with 11 bases between the two germline ends. This chain's CDR3 is CASSFPTTSNEKLFF. The CDR3 DNA sequence: TGTGCCAGCAGTTTCCCGACAACGTCTAATGAAAAACTGTTTTTT.

The chain joins TRBV7-8 to TRBJ2-7; D not certain. CDR1 SGHVS and CDR2 FQNEAQ come from the germline V gene. The V end was cut by 5 bases, the J end by 2 bases, with 7 bases between. The CDR3 spans 12 residues. The CDR3 coding sequence is TGTGCCAGCAGCCCAGGCACCTACGAGCAGTACTTC. Translation: CASSPGTYEQYF. Filled out from reference TRBV7-8 and TRBJ2-7, the complete variable domain reads GAGVSQSPRYKVAKRGQDVALRCDPISGHVSLFWYQQALGQGPEFLTYFQNEAQLDKSGLPSDRFFAERPEGSVSTLKIQRTQQEDSAVYLCASSPGTYEQYFGPGTRLTVT.